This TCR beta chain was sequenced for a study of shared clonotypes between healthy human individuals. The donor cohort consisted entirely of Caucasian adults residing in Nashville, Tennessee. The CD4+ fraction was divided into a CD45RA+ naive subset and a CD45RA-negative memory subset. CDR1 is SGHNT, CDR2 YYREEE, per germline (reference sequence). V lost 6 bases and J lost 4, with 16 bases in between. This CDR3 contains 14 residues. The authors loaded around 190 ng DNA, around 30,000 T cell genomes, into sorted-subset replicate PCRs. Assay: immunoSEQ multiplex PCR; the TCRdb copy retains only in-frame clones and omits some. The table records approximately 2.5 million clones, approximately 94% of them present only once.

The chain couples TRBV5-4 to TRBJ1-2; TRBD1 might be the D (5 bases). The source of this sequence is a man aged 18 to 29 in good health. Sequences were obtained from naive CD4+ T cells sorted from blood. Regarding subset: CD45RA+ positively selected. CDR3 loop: CASTPGPFLYGYTF. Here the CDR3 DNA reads TGTGCCAGCACACCGGGACCCTTTCTCTATGGCTACACCTTC.